Here is one T cell receptor (beta chain) with its context. The antigen is unknown. V was shortened by 0 bases and J by 0 bases, with 14 bases between the two germline ends. The length of the CDR3 is 18 residues. Germline V gives CDR1 MGHRA, CDR2 YSYEKL. Extraction of total RNA produced a minimum of 5.5 micrograms from each sample. This sample was taken from a study of blood T cells in healthy people across ages. Study information: Template switching caught about one barcoded beta molecule for each two T cells.

Overall study findings and caveats: More naive CD4+ cells and higher diversity marked long-lived donors relative to aged donors.

Primers used in a second PCR of about 6 to 11 cycles were a sample-barcoded 5' primer and a J-beta primer mix. TCRdb fed the 5' RACE reads into MiXCR, producing one record per CDR3 protein. The data show 1,500,000 or so distinct CDR3 sequences, 59% seen once. Source material: blood. This receptor was taken from a man aged 18 to 30 in good health. The chain recombines TRBV4-1 with TRBJ2-2; D gene unclear. Here the CDR3 reads CASSQEPLATANTGELFF. CDR3 bases: TGCGCCAGCAGCCAAGAACCACTGGCCACAGCGAACACCGGGGAGCTGTTTTTT.